This note documents a single T cell receptor beta chain sequence. Sequencing was performed with immunoSEQ multiplex PCR; in TCRdb, only in-frame clones are kept and a portion is missing. The table lists tens of thousands of clones, roughly 90% of them singletons, with 4.2% in the top ten. V lost 4 bases to trimming and J lost 2 bases, with 13 bases between them. Germline CDR1 is SGHDT and CDR2 is YYEEEE. This CDR3 region has 15 residues. This sample is part of a study of T cell responses to AZD1222 COVID-19 vaccine. The source was peripheral blood, collected on day 0 of AZD1222 vaccination. The TCR sequence derives from an adult in good health. This chain connects TRBV5-6 to TRBJ2-1; D is possibly TRBD2 (6 bases). In nucleotides, the CDR3 is TGTGCCAGCAGCGCCGGGACGGGGGCCTACAATGAGCAGTTCTTC. Translation: CASSAGTGAYNEQFF.